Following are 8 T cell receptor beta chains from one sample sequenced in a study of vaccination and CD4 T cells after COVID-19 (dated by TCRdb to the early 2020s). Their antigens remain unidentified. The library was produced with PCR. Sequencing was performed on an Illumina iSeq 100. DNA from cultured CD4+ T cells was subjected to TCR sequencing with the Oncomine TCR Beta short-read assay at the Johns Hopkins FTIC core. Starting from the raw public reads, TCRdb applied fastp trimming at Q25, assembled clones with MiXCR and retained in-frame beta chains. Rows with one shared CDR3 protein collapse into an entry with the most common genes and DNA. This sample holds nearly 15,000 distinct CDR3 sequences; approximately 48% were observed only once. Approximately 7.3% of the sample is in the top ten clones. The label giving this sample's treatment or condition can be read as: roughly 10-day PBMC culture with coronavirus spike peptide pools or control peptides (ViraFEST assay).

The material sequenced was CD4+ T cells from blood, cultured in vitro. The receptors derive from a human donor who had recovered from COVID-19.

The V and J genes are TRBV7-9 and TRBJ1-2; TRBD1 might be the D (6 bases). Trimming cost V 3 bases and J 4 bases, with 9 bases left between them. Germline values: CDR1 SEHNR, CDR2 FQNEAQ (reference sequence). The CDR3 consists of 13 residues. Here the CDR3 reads CASSFEQGYGYTF. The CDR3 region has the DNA TGTGCCAGCAGCTTTGAACAGGGCTATGGCTACACCTTC.

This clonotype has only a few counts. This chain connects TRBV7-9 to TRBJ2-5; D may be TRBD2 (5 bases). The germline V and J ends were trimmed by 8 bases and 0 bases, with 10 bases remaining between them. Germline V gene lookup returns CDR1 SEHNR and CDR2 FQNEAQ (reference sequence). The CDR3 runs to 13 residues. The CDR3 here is CASQEANQETQYF. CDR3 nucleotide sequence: TGTGCCAGCCAGGAGGCCAACCAAGAGACCCAGTACTTC.

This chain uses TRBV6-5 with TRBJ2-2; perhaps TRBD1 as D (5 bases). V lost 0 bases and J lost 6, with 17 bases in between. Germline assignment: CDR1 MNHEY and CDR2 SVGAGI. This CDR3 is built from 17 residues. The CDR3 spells CASSYSIVWKGSGELFF. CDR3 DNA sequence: TGTGCCAGCAGTTACTCGATAGTATGGAAGGGGTCCGGGGAGCTGTTTTTT.

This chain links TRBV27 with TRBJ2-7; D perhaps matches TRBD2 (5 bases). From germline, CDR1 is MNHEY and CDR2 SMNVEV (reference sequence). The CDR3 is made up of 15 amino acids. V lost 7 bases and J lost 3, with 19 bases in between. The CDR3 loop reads CASNERAGVGYEQYF. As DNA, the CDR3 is TGTGCCAGCAATGAGCGAGCCGGGGTTGGCTACGAGCAGTACTTC.

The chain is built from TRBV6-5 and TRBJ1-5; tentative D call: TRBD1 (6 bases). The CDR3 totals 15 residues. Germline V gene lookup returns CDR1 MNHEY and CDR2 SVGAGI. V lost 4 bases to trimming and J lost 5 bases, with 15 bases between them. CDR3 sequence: CASSLTGWEDQPQHF. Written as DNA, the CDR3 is TGTGCCAGCAGTTTGACAGGTTGGGAAGATCAGCCCCAGCATTTT.

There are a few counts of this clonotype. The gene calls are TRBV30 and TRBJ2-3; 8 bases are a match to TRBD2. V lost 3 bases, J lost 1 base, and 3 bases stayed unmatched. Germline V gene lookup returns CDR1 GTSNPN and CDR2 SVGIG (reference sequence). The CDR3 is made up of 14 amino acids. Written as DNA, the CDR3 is TGTGCCTGGAGCCGGGGGGGGGGCACAGATACGCAGTATTTT. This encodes CAWSRGGGTDTQYF.

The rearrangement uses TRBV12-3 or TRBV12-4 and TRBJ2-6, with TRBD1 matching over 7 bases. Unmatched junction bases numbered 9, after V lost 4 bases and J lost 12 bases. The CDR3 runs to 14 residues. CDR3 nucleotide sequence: TGTGCCAGCAGTTATACACAGGGGCCCAGCGTCCTGACTTTC. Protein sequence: CASSYTQGPSVLTF.

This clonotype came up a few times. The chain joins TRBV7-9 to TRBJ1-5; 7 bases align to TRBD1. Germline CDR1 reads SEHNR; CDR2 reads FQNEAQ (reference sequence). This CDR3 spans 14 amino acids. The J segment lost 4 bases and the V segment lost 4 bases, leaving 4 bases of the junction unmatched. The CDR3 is CASSSSGGNQPQHF. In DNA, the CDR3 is TGTGCCAGCAGCTCATCAGGGGGAAATCAGCCCCAGCATTTT.